The rows below give T cell receptor beta chains drawn from one sample of a study of blood T cell repertoires in COVID-19. The repertoire was sequenced with immunoSEQ multiplex PCR; TCRdb's copy has only in-frame clones and lacks some. This sample has over 150,000 clones, with over 70% found just once. The sequenced material came from PBMCs or T cells enriched from blood (not recorded which). These receptors were taken from a woman aged 55-70 years who had recovered from COVID-19. CDR3s include the opening cysteine and the closing phenylalanine or tryptophan.

V: TRBV7-3
CDR3: CASRFNQGDTEAFF

V: TRBV25-1
CDR3: CATRDGGYNEQFF

V: TRBV5-1
CDR3: CASSLESSKNEQFF

V: TRBV2
CDR3: CASSRPAQGAMRTEAFF

V: TRBV6-5
CDR3: CASSYSAGHYGYTF

V: TRBV7-6
CDR3: CASSNSWGLNTGELFF

V: TRBV29-1
CDR3: CSVVRGREQFF

V: TRBV27
CDR3: CASSPNTGELFF

V: TRBV9
CDR3: CASSVGTSGGSSYNEQFF

V: TRBV7-2
CDR3: CASSLLGVFGGDTIYF

V: TRBV7-7
CDR3: CASSLDSSYEQYF

V: TRBV19
CDR3: CASSIQVPTGELFF

V: TRBV18
CDR3: CASSPPGLPYNEQFF

V: TRBV24-1
CDR3: CATDGGADDTQYF

V: TRBV5-1
CDR3: CASSGTGGPYEQYF

V: TRBV19
CDR3: CASSISAGGPHEQFF

V: TRBV6-5
CDR3: CASSYTEQAYGYTF

V: TRBV5-1
CDR3: CASSLVPVEQFF

V: TRBV28
CDR3: CASSFSGIGNTEAFF

V: TRBV5-1
CDR3: CASSPRRQVMNTEAFF

V: TRBV9
CDR3: CASSVGLDLNEQFF

V: TRBV5-1
CDR3: CASSWGTGEETQYF

V: TRBV9
CDR3: CASSHRGENTGELFF

V: TRBV7-2
CDR3: CASSSTGEFMNEQFF

V: TRBV19
CDR3: CASSTLNYNEQFF

V: TRBV6-1
CDR3: CASSDDRNTEAFF

V: TRBV3-1/TRBV3-2
CDR3: CASSQEGDGSYGYTF

V: TRBV25-1
CDR3: CASSEGPSTDTQYF

V: TRBV2
CDR3: CASSENLALDTQYF

V: TRBV21-1
CDR3: CASSPGGTGSGQPQHF

V: TRBV5-1
CDR3: CASSLGSSGGSETQYF

V: TRBV27
CDR3: CASSFTGTGGENYGYTF

V: TRBV6-1
CDR3: CASSERQGLKNIQYF

V: TRBV2
CDR3: CATPSGGYTGANVLTF

V: TRBV29-1
CDR3: CSVESGIEYYGYTF

V: TRBV10-3
CDR3: CAISEPPGLKQPQHF

V: TRBV6-6
CDR3: CASSRPYNEQFF

V: TRBV3-1/TRBV3-2
CDR3: CASSPRVAEVPQHF

V: TRBV5-1
CDR3: CASSLTSGGVNEQFF

V: TRBV2
CDR3: CASSGTTFTDTQYF

V: TRBV6-5
CDR3: CASSYSSDRNYGYTF

V: TRBV19
CDR3: CASSKHRTSDLTGELFF

V: TRBV2
CDR3: CASSERDTPYEQYF

V: TRBV7-2
CDR3: CASSSFFSSGNTIYF

V: TRBV11-2
CDR3: CASSFTQGFRETQYF

V: TRBV5-1
CDR3: CASYRGTGANVLTF

V: TRBV19
CDR3: CASRETGNTGELFF

V: TRBV5-6
CDR3: CASSLLGGRDTQYF

V: TRBV2
CDR3: CASREGRWAFF

V: TRBV24-1
CDR3: CATSDLAGYGYTF